Here is one T cell receptor (beta chain) with its context. The antigen is undetermined. This CDR3 region has 14 residues. V was shortened by 1 base and J by 4 bases, with 11 bases between the two germline ends. Looked up from germline, CDR1 is LGHNA and CDR2 is YSLEER. These data are taken from a study of blood T cells in healthy people across ages. Findings and limits, study-wide: Investigators viewed diversity estimates from one million T cells as underestimates, the study reported.

Then a second PCR, running roughly 7 to 11 cycles, was carried out with a sample-barcoded 5' primer and a J-beta primer mix. TCRdb fed the 5' RACE reads into MiXCR, producing one record per CDR3 protein. This sample has approximately 1,700,000 distinct CDR3 sequences, with about 39% found just once. The chain links TRBV4-3 to TRBJ2-7, with D possibly TRBD1 on 6 matching bases. Input material: blood. The TCR sequence derives from a human donor in good health. The CDR3 is CASSQGAGDYEQYF. Here the CDR3 DNA reads TGCGCCAGCAGCCAAGGGGCAGGGGATTACGAGCAGTACTTC.